The rows below give T cell receptor beta chains drawn from one sample of a study of response to subunit inactivated influenza vaccine. MiXCR, applied by TCRdb to the RT-PCR reads, yields one record per CDR3 protein. This sample has roughly 780,000 distinct CDR3 sequences, with 18% found just once. Here the sequenced sample was PBMCs from blood, taken less than 6 days after vaccination. The receptors were sampled from a man aged 50-60 years who received an inactivated influenza vaccine. The CDR3 runs from the conserved cysteine through the conserved F or W. A D gene is named only where the DNA matches it firmly. Rows may omit the clone size; those that give it use once, few, many or a size class.

many,TRBJ2-5,TRBV20-1,TRBD1,CSARGTGGQETQYF,TGCAGTGCTAGAGGGACAGGGGGCCAAGAGACCCAGTACTTC
few,TRBJ1-4,TRBV12-3/TRBV12-4,NA,CASRSNEKLFF,TGTGCCAGCAGATCTAATGAAAAACTGTTTTTT
NA,TRBJ1-1,TRBV9,NA,CASSVAPGPGEAFF,TGTGCCAGCAGCGTAGCCCCAGGGCCTGGTGAAGCTTTCTTT
NA,TRBJ2-3,TRBV2,TRBD2,CASRTRLAGGLYTDTQYF,TGTGCCAGCAGGACCAGACTAGCGGGAGGCCTCTACACAGATACGCAGTATTTT
NA,TRBJ2-7,TRBV4-1,NA,CASSQITTPYYSYEQYF,TGCGCCAGCAGCCAAATTACGACACCTTATTACTCCTACGAGCAGTACTTC
few,TRBJ2-3,TRBV20-1,TRBD2,CSASSGGSTDTQYF,TGCAGTGCTAGTTCGGGGGGTAGCACAGATACGCAGTATTTT
few,TRBJ2-7,TRBV11-2,NA,CASSPGYSYEQYF,TGTGCCAGCAGCCCCGGATACTCATACGAGCAGTACTTC
NA,TRBJ1-1,TRBV6-1,NA,CASTGLGNTEAFF,TGTGCCAGCACCGGACTTGGGAACACTGAAGCTTTCTTT
NA,TRBJ2-5,TRBV18,NA,CASSPPGQYQETQYF,TGTGCCAGCTCACCTCCCGGACAGTACCAAGAGACCCAGTACTTC
few,TRBJ2-3,TRBV20-1,TRBD2,CSTKAGGSEGTDTQYF,TGCAGTACCAAAGCGGGAGGATCTGAGGGCACAGATACGCAGTATTTT
few,TRBJ2-3,TRBV5-1,TRBD2,CASSTGTSGTDTQYF,TGCGCCAGCAGCACGGGGACTAGCGGCACAGATACGCAGTATTTT
few,TRBJ1-1,TRBV6-1,NA,CASSESLGWEAFF,TGTGCCAGCAGTGAATCCTTAGGTTGGGAAGCTTTCTTT
few,TRBJ2-1,TRBV7-2,NA,CASSMDSYNEQFF,TGTGCCAGCAGCATGGACTCATACAATGAGCAGTTCTTC
NA,TRBJ2-3,TRBV15,NA,CATSRDWGPTDTQYF,TGTGCCACCAGCAGAGATTGGGGACCTACAGATACGCAGTATTTT
NA,TRBJ2-1,TRBV7-3,NA,CASSLIGTGEQFF,TGTGCCAGCAGCTTAATCGGCACAGGTGAGCAGTTCTTC
NA,TRBJ2-4,TRBV7-9,NA,CASSERARAKNIQYF,TGTGCCAGCAGCGAGCGGGCCCGGGCCAAAAACATTCAGTACTTC
NA,TRBJ2-4,TRBV4-3,NA,CASSQDTGRLNIQYF,TGCGCCAGCAGCCAAGATACGGGGAGGTTAAACATTCAGTACTTC
many,TRBJ2-5,TRBV6-5,NA,CASRPGPETQYF,TGTGCCAGCAGGCCAGGACCGGAGACCCAGTACTTC
few,TRBJ1-2,TRBV29-1,NA,CSVEYGGGYTF,TGCAGCGTTGAGTACGGTGGAGGCTACACCTTC
few,TRBJ1-6,TRBV12-3/TRBV12-4,TRBD1,CASRPDRYSPLHF,TGTGCCAGCAGACCGGACAGGTATTCACCCCTCCACTTT
many,TRBJ2-7,TRBV4-3,NA,CASSQDYPGVSSYEQYF,TGCGCCAGCAGCCAAGATTACCCGGGGGTGAGCTCCTACGAGCAGTACTTC
NA,TRBJ1-2,TRBV9,NA,CASSVAGHLNYGYTF,TGTGCCAGCAGCGTAGCGGGACACTTGAACTATGGCTACACCTTC
few,TRBJ1-5,TRBV5-6,NA,CASSSPGPGYSNQPQHF,TGTGCCAGCAGCTCCCCGGGACCCGGCTATAGCAATCAGCCCCAGCATTTT
few,TRBJ2-2,TRBV2,TRBD1,CASTGQGPGELFF,TGTGCCAGCACTGGACAGGGGCCCGGGGAGCTGTTTTTT
NA,TRBJ2-1,TRBV6-2/TRBV6-3,NA,CASSYWGALDGFYNEQFF,TGTGCCAGCAGTTACTGGGGCGCCCTGGACGGATTCTACAATGAGCAGTTCTTC
few,TRBJ1-2,TRBV29-1,TRBD1,CSARDRGEPGHF,TGCAGCGCCCGTGACAGGGGCGAACCCGGGCACTTC
NA,TRBJ2-2,TRBV5-1,TRBD1,CASIKGQGTGELFF,TGCGCCAGCATCAAGGGACAGGGGACCGGGGAGCTGTTTTTT
few,TRBJ2-1,TRBV7-7,TRBD2,CASSLDAGGPGEQFF,TGTGCCAGCAGCTTAGATGCGGGAGGGCCGGGTGAGCAGTTCTTC
many,TRBJ2-1,TRBV20-1,NA,CSPSPEARNEQFF,TGCAGTCCCAGCCCGGAGGCCAGGAATGAGCAGTTCTTC
many,TRBJ1-1,TRBV2,NA,CASSYDMSNEAFF,TGTGCCAGCAGTTATGACATGAGCAATGAAGCTTTCTTT